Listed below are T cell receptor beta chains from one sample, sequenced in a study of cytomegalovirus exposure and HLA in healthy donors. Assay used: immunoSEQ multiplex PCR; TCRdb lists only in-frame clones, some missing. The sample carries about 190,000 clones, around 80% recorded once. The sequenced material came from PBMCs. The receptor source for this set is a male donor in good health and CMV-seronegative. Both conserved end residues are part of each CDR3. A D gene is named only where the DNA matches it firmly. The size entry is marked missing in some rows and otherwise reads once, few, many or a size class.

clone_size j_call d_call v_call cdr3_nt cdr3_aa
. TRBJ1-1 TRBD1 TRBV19 TGTGCCAGTAGTACGACAGGGGGCGTTGAAGCTTTCTTT CASSTTGGVEAFF
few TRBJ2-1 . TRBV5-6 TGTGCCAGCAGCTTCCAGTTTGAGCAGTTCTTC CASSFQFEQFF
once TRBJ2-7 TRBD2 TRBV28 TGTGCCAGCAGTTCGGGGGGGGCATTTCCCTACGAGCAGTACTTC CASSSGGAFPYEQYF
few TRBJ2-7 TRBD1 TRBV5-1 TGCGCCAGCAGCTTGGTGCTCGGAGTGGGGACAGGGGGCTCCTACGAGCAGTACTTC CASSLVLGVGTGGSYEQYF
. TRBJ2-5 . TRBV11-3 TGTGCCAGCAGCTTAGGAGTGGTGGAGCCCCAGTACTTC CASSLGVVEPQYF
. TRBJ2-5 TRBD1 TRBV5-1 TGCGCCAGCAGCTGGTACAGGGGATCTGAGGAGGAGACCCAGTACTTC CASSWYRGSEEETQYF
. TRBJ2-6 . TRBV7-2 TGTGCCAGCAGCCCAACCGGACAGCGTCCTTCGGGGGCCAACGTCCTGACTTTC CASSPTGQRPSGANVLTF
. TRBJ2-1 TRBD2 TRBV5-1 TGCGCCAGCAGCTTGGCAGCGGGAGGGCAGTCCAGGGACCACAATGAGCAGTTCTTC CASSLAAGGQSRDHNEQFF
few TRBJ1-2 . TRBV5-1 TGCGCCAACAGCTTGGGGGCAGGGGATGGCTACACCTTC CANSLGAGDGYTF
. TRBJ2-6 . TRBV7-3 TGTGCCAGCAGCCTCTTGAGCGGGTCTGGGGCCAACGTCCTGACTTTC CASSLLSGSGANVLTF
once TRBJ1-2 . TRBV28 TGTGCCAGCAGTACAGGGATTTTTGGCTACACCTTC CASSTGIFGYTF
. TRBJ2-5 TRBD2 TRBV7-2 TGTGCCAGCAGCTTAGCGGGGCTAGCGGAAGAGACCCAGTACTTC CASSLAGLAEETQYF
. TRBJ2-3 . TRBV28 TGTGGCTCGGGTCTACCCACAGATACGCAGTATTTT CGSGLPTDTQYF